This T cell receptor beta chain derives from a study of T cell changes during pregnancy in multiple sclerosis. Germline-derived CDR1 and CDR2 are KGHSH and LQKENI. The CDR3 contains 15 residues. The J segment lost 4 bases and the V segment lost 2 bases, leaving 2 bases of the junction unmatched. This clone came up once. Repertoires were generated with immunoSEQ multiplex PCR, while TCRdb's copy carries only in-frame clones and drops some. In the table there are some 100,000 clones, 90% to 95% of which are singletons. The sequence was collected from a female donor with multiple sclerosis, enrolled in a pregnancy study. The specimen was peripheral blood, collected before pregnancy. The V call is TRBV18, the J call TRBJ1-1; 12 bases map to TRBD1. Here the CDR3 DNA reads TGTGCCAGCTCACCATTGGGACAGGGGGCCACTGAAGCTTTCTTT. This encodes CASSPLGQGATEAFF.